This paragraph covers one TCR beta chain sequence. The antigen remains undetermined. This sample is drawn from a study of T cells in Graves' hyperthyroidism and ophthalmopathy. Study findings and constraints: Most expanded thyroid clonotypes above 0.001 also appeared in blood.

The TCR beta CDR3 regions underwent amplification using RNA transcripts as the source. An initial round of RT-PCR targeting the TCR CDR3 relied on the HTBI primer set. In TCRdb, the multiplex PCR reads were re-called with MiXCR into one record per CDR3 protein. The data hold a few hundred thousand distinct CDR3 sequences, with approximately 15% observed a single time. Clinical symptoms, serum thyroxine, TRAb, thyroid ultrasound and orbital computed tomography established diagnosis. 8.5 to 10 ml of fresh peripheral blood supplied the PBMCs. Germline V lookup: CDR1 LNHDA, CDR2 SQIVND (reference sequence). The CDR3 runs to 15 residues. Trimming removed 3 bases from V and 2 bases from J; junction bases left unmatched: 4.

This sequence originates from a young woman with Graves' hyperthyroidism. The source material was blood. The chain uses TRBV19 and TRBJ2-3, with 8 nucleotides matching TRBD1. CDR3 region: CASSIQGAFTDTQYF. In DNA form, the CDR3 reads TGTGCCAGTAGTATTCAGGGGGCGTTCACAGATACGCAGTATTTT. The full variable domain, with the rest looked up from reference TRBV19 and TRBJ2-3, is DGGITQSPKYLFRKEGQNVTLSCEQNLNHDAMYWYRQDPGQGLRLIYYSQIVNDFQKGDIAEGYSVSREKKESFPLTVTSAQKNPTAFYLCASSIQGAFTDTQYFGPGTRLTVL.